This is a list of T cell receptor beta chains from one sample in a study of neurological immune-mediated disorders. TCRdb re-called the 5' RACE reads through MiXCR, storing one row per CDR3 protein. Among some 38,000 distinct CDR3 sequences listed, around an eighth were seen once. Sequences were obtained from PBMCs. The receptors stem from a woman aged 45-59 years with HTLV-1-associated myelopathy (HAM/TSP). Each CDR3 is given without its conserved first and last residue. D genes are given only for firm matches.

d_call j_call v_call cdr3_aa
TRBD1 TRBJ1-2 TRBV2 ASSRGTANYGYT
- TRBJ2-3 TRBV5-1 ASSTGDTDTQY
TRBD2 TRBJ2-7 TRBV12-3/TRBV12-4 ASRSSGFSYEQY
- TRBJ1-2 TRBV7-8 ASSLGAGTGGYT
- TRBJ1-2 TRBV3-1 ASSQDLAGNYGYT
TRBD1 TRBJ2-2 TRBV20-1 SAPAGGTYIGELF
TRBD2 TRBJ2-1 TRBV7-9 ASSSFGGNEQF
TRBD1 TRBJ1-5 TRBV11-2 ASSADRVGQPQH
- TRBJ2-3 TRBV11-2 ASSLGTTRSDTQY
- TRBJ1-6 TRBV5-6 ASSLNGADYNSPLH
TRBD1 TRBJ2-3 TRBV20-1 SAFRTGAYTDTQY
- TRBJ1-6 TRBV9 ASSVASKVERDSPLH
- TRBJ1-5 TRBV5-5 ASSLQYRAPEPQH
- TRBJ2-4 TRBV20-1 SAPGTFGNIQY
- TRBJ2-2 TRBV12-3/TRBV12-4 ASSLRQEPNTGELF
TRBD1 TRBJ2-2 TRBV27 ASSRTGNTGELF
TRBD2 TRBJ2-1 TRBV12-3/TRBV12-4 ASSLASGIEQF
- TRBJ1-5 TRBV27 ASSLAGSQPQH
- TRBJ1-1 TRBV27 ASSFSGANTEAF
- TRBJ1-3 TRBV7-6 ASSLHTVRDSGNTIY
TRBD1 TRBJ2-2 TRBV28 TSSLGRGRRTGELF
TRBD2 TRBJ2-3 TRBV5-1 ASSFTSGARTDTQY
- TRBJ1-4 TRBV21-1 ARSKGGRASDPNEKLF
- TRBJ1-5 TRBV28 ASSLWGGGGNQPQH
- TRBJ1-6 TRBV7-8 ASSWRNSPLH
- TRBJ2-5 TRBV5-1 ASNRLDEETQY
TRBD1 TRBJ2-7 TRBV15 ATSSFGQGGYEQY
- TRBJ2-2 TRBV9 ASSQIATGELF
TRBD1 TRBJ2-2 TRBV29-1 SVGTGVTGELF
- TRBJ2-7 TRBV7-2 ASSLRQANEQY
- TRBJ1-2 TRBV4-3 ASVPPLEGPCYQGYT
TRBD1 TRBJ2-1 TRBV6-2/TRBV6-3 ASSYLRTGGAIYEQF
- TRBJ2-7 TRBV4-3 ASSQEWGNLRPHEQY
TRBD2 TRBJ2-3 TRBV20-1 SADDSGESTDTQY
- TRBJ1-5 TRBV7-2 ASSLNLGAARAGAQPQH
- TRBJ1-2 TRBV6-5 SSSYSGSKGLGGYT
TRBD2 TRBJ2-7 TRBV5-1 ASSFPSGASYEQY
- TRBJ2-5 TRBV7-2 ASRPGGGGETQY
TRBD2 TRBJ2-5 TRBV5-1 ASSLGGGALETQY
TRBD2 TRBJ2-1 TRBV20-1 SASLAGGPVDAQF
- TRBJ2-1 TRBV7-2 ASSPLGVANEQF
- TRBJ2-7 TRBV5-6 ASSLGRLAFFYEQY
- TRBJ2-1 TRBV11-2 ASGHGGRSSYNEQF
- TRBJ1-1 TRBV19 ASSMGGSTEAF
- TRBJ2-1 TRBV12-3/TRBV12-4 ASGSDVKRGYNEQF
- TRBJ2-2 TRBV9 ASSLQGSSNTGELF
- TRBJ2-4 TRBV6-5 ASSYGGAGKNIQY
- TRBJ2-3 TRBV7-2 ASSSLTTYTDTQY
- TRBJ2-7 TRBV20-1 SASGYEQY